One sample yielded the 15 T cell receptor beta chains listed below, sequenced in a study of T cell repertoires in cytomegalovirus infection. TCRdb reprocessed the reads via MiXCR and lists one record per CDR3 protein. Of 300,000 to 400,000 distinct CDR3 sequences in the sample, about a sixth were seen once. The source material was PBMCs. These receptors all stem from a human donor in good health (CMV status not recorded). Some clones in this sample may be carry-over from other donors' samples.

This clonotype has a count of ten or more. The chain joins TRBV7-2 to TRBJ2-7, with D uncertain. Germline V lookup: CDR1 SGHTA, CDR2 FQGNSA. Between the trimmed V and J ends, which lost 1 base and 6 bases, there was a span of 16 bases. The CDR3 runs to 15 residues. Here the CDR3 DNA reads TGTGCCAGCAGCTTAGAGGGTCTCTCCCCGGGCGAGCAGTACTTC. It encodes CASSLEGLSPGEQYF. Complete variable domain (other parts from reference TRBV7-2 and TRBJ2-7): GAGVSQSPSNKVTEKGKDVELRCDPISGHTALYWYRQSLGQGLEFLIYFQGNSAPDKSGLPSDRFSAERTGGSVSTLTIQRTQQEDSAVYLCASSLEGLSPGEQYFGPGTRLTVT.

This clonotype was detected a few times. The rearrangement joins TRBV20-1 to TRBJ1-5, with D unresolved. The ends were cut back, 4 bases at V and 5 bases at J, with 15 bases in the middle. The CDR3 contains 14 residues. Per germline, CDR1 DFQATT and CDR2 SNEGSKA (reference sequence). CDR3 sequence reads: CSATQGTIDQPQHF. CDR3 bases: TGCAGTGCTACACAAGGAACGATTGATCAGCCCCAGCATTTT.

The chain has TRBV15 and TRBJ2-7; 10 bases are a match to TRBD1. Germline CDR1 and CDR2: LNHNV and YYDKDF (reference sequence). J gave up 1 base and V 5 bases, and 17 bases lay outside the gene matches. The CDR3 covers 19 residues. CDR3 sequence: CATSPTPGQGTTKSYEQYF. Here the CDR3 DNA reads TGTGCCACCAGCCCGACTCCGGGACAGGGGACCACCAAATCCTACGAGCAGTACTTC.

This clonotype was recorded many times. The rearrangement joins TRBV5-4 to TRBJ2-7, with D perhaps being TRBD1 or TRBD2 (5 bases each). This CDR3 has 14 amino acids. Germline V lookup: CDR1 SGHNT, CDR2 YYREEE (reference sequence). V lost 4 bases and J 1 base, leaving 12 bases between the germline ends. The CDR3 is CASSLGAGSYEQYF. CDR3 in DNA: TGTGCCAGCAGCCTCGGGGCAGGATCCTACGAGCAGTACTTC.

The table lists this clonotype with a few counts. V is TRBV20-1 and J is TRBJ1-6, with 7 positions matching TRBD1. Germline loops: CDR1 DFQATT, CDR2 SNEGSKA (reference sequence). The junction had 4 bases not matched to a gene; V was cut back by 3 bases and J by 8 bases. The CDR3 loop spans 13 amino acids. CDR3 sequence (DNA): TGCAGTGCTAGTCCCGACAGGGATTCACCCCTCCACTTT. This sequence encodes CSASPDRDSPLHF.

On this clonotype: A much larger clone differs by one base, so this may be a read error. The chain combines TRBV12-3 or TRBV12-4 with TRBJ1-3; D gene unclear. The CDR3 is 14 amino acids. This CDR3 reads CASSPPPAGNTLYF. In nucleotides, the CDR3 is TGTGCCAGCAGTCCCCCCCCCGCCGGAAACACCTTATATTTT.

This clonotype was seen only a few times. This chain joins TRBV27 and TRBJ2-3; 11 bases align to TRBD2. The V gene end was trimmed by 7 bases and the J gene end by 6 bases; junction bases not matched to a gene: 6. The germline gives CDR1 MNHEY, CDR2 SMNVEV (reference sequence). This CDR3 region has 14 residues. The CDR3 nucleotides are TGTGCCAGCACCATAGCGGGGGGGGTTGATACGCAGTATTTT. As protein: CASTIAGGVDTQYF.

The V call is TRBV7-2, the J call TRBJ2-5; D might be TRBD2 (5 bases). The V gene's germline CDR1 is SGHTA and CDR2 FQGNSA. V lost 4 bases and J lost 1, with 7 bases in between. The CDR3 consists of 13 residues. CDR3 sequence reads: CASSSAVQETQYF. The CDR3 bases are TGTGCCAGCAGCTCAGCGGTCCAAGAGACCCAGTACTTC.

This clonotype was counted many times. This sequence joins TRBV12-3 or TRBV12-4 and TRBJ1-2; D unresolved. This CDR3 spans 12 amino acids. Trimming pared 1 base from V and 1 base from J, leaving 1 base between. The CDR3 is CASSLDNYGYTF. Here the CDR3 DNA reads TGTGCCAGCAGTTTAGATAACTATGGCTACACCTTC.

This chain connects TRBV18 to TRBJ2-7, with a tentative D call TRBD1 (6 bases). The CDR3 is made up of 15 amino acids. CDR1 and CDR2 (germline): KGHSH, LQKENI. The ends were cut back, 0 bases at V and 2 bases at J, with 11 bases in the middle. The chain's CDR3 is CASSPPETGAYEQYF. In nucleotides, the CDR3 is TGTGCCAGCTCACCACCCGAGACAGGAGCCTACGAGCAGTACTTC.

This clonotype was seen at least ten times. The DNA for the CDR3 is TGTGCCAGCAGCTTTGAAAACTATGGCTACACCTTC. Its translation is CASSFENYGYTF. The rearrangement uses TRBV7-9 and TRBJ1-2; D is uncertain. Trimming left V 3 bases short and J 2 bases short, with 4 bases between. CDR1 and CDR2 from the germline V gene are SEHNR and FQNEAQ (reference sequence). This CDR3 region has 12 residues. The full variable domain, completed using reference TRBV7-9 and TRBJ1-2, is DTGVSQNPRHKITKRGQNVTFRCDPISEHNRLYWYRQTLGQGPEFLTYFQNEAQLEKSRLLSDRFSAERPKGSFSTLEIQRTEQGDSAMYLCASSFENYGYTFGSGTRLTVV.

This clonotype came up many times. V and J are TRBV12-3 or TRBV12-4 and TRBJ2-2; TRBD1 matches 9 bases. After removal of 5 bases from V and 6 bases from J, the junction contained 7 bases not matched to a gene. The CDR3 contains 15 residues. CDR3 coding DNA: TGTGCCAGCAGTCTGCCGGGACAGGGCCCCGGGGAGCTGTTTTTT. Translation gives CASSLPGQGPGELFF.

This clonotype was counted a few times. V gene TRBV20-1 combines with J gene TRBJ2-1, with D uncertain. CDR3 size: 11 residues. V dropped 5 bases and J dropped 8 bases, with 10 bases sitting between them. The germline CDR1 and CDR2 sequences are DFQATT and SNEGSKA (reference sequence). The CDR3 DNA sequence: TGCAGTGCTTCGAAAAGGGATGAGCAGTTCTTC. Protein product: CSASKRDEQFF.

This clonotype was counted only a few times. V is TRBV28 and J is TRBJ1-5, with unresolved D. The CDR3 loop spans 18 amino acids. V gave up 2 bases and J gave up 2 bases, with 19 bases separating them. Looked up from germline, CDR1 is MDHEN and CDR2 is SYDVKM. CDR3 loop: CASSLRFWRLFGNQPQHF. The CDR3 DNA reads TGTGCCAGCAGTTTAAGGTTCTGGAGACTGTTCGGCAATCAGCCCCAGCATTTT.

The J gene is TRBJ2-7, the V gene TRBV10-3; D gene unclear. Between the trimmed V and J ends, which lost 3 bases and 3 bases, there was a span of 6 bases. There are 12 residues in the CDR3. The germline V gene has CDR1 ENHRY and CDR2 SYGVKD. Here the CDR3 DNA reads TGTGCCATCAGTGACGCCAGCTACGAGCAGTACTTC. Protein sequence: CAISDASYEQYF.